This T cell receptor (beta chain) is drawn from a study of blood T cell repertoires in COVID-19. Study-level information: The United States, Italy and Spain provided the acute and convalescent COVID-19 samples. The cDNA or gDNA used as material had been derived from T cells, B-cell-depleted T cells, or PBMCs.

The CDR3 has 13 residues. Trimming left V 5 bases short and J 4 bases short, with 11 bases between. Germline V gene sequence: CDR1 MNHEY, CDR2 SMNVEV (reference sequence). Profiled with immunoSEQ multiplex PCR; TCRdb holds only in-frame clones, not every one. The table lists roughly 190,000 clones, about 80% of them singletons. This clone was picked up a small number of times. This TCR was recovered from a young man with active or convalescent COVID-19. The chain links TRBV27 to TRBJ1-2; D perhaps matches TRBD1 (6 bases). Sequences were obtained from peripheral blood. DNA of the CDR3: TGTGCCAGCAGTGGAGGACAGAGCTATGGCTACACCTTC. As protein: CASSGGQSYGYTF.